The 14 T cell receptor beta chains in this list originate from one sample, sequenced in a study of post-analysis software for immune sequencing data. Regarding the study as a whole: Four to six TRBV segments were significantly more frequent in patients than in controls. TRBV5-6, TRBV5-1 and TRBV20-1 were among these segments.

Carried by the TCR beta cDNA libraries were unique molecular identifiers. A single record per CDR3 protein comes from TCRdb applying MiXCR to the PCR reads. The sample contains over 700,000 distinct CDR3 sequences, 25% to 30% of which appear only once. Which antigens these TCRs recognize remains unknown. The source material was blood. These receptors originate from a girl aged 5-17 years with multiple sclerosis.

The rearrangement joins TRBV9 to TRBJ2-1; TRBD2 matches at 7 bases. The junction had 16 bases not matched to a gene; V was cut back by 3 bases and J by 7 bases. CDR1 is SGDLS, CDR2 YYNGEE, per germline. The CDR3 covers 17 residues. CDR3 in DNA: TGTGCCAGCAGCGGGTTCGGCGGGAGTCACAGTGCAAATGAGCAGTTCTTC. It yields the protein CASSGFGGSHSANEQFF.

This clonotype was seen a handful of times. This chain connects TRBV27 to TRBJ2-7, with 8 positions matching TRBD1. This CDR3 is built from 15 residues. J was trimmed by 2 bases and V by 5 bases; bases with no gene match: 8. Germline V gene data show CDR1 as MNHEY and CDR2 as SMNVEV (reference sequence). CDR3 residues: CASSPPGQEPYEQYF. The CDR3 nucleotides are TGTGCCAGCAGTCCACCGGGACAGGAGCCCTACGAGCAGTACTTC.

This chain connects TRBV5-1 to TRBJ2-1; 8 positions match TRBD1. Per the germline V gene, CDR1 is SGHRS and CDR2 is YFSETQ. The CDR3 has 18 amino acids. V lost 4 bases to trimming and J lost 9 bases; unmatched junction nucleotides: 21. The CDR3 DNA reads TGCGCCAGCAGCCTCACGCTGGGACAGGTAATCGGAGGGCGTGAGCAGTTCTTC. Translating gives CASSLTLGQVIGGREQFF.

This clonotype was counted between two and nine times. This sequence joins TRBV20-1 and TRBJ1-5, with 8 nucleotides matching TRBD1. CDR3 length: 15 amino acids. Looked up from germline, CDR1 is DFQATT and CDR2 is SNEGSKA (reference sequence). V dropped 5 bases and J dropped 1; count of bases not matched to a gene: 7. CDR3 bases: TGCAGTGCTCCAGGACAGGGCTCGAGCAATCAGCCCCAGCATTTT. It specifies CSAPGQGSSNQPQHF.

V and J are TRBV4-3 and TRBJ2-3, with no clear D. From germline, CDR1 is LGHNA and CDR2 YSLEER. Deletions cut 1 base from V and 2 bases from J, with 13 bases between. The CDR3 length is 16 residues. The CDR3 DNA sequence: TGCGCCAGCAGCCAAGGATCAACGGTTTACACAGATACGCAGTATTTT. Its translation: CASSQGSTVYTDTQYF.

In its sample, this clonotype was seen many times. CDR3 protein: CASSLIFRYTQYF. The CDR3 DNA sequence: TGTGCCAGCAGCTTAATATTCCGGTATACGCAGTATTTT. The chain carries TRBV7-2 and TRBJ2-3; no clear D. Looked up from germline, CDR1 is SGHTA and CDR2 is FQGNSA. V was pared by 2 bases and J by 7 bases, with 10 bases between. The CDR3 covers 13 residues.

The chain has TRBV11-1 and TRBJ2-1, with a weak D call TRBD2 (5 bases). V was clipped by 3 bases and J by 3 bases, with 12 bases between them. This CDR3 contains 15 residues. Germline V gives CDR1 SGHAT, CDR2 FQDESV (reference sequence). CDR3 sequence: CASSFLLVGYNEQFF. The CDR3 region has the DNA TGTGCCAGCAGCTTTTTACTAGTGGGCTACAATGAGCAGTTCTTC.

This clonotype has just one count. CDR3 sequence (DNA): TGTGCCAGCAGTGACCCACTTGGCCCAGATACGCAGTATTTT. Protein product: CASSDPLGPDTQYF. The genes are TRBV25-1 and TRBJ2-3; D is unclear. The germline gives CDR1 MGHDK, CDR2 SYGVNS. The CDR3 is 14 residues long. V lost 3 bases and J 4 bases, leaving 11 bases between the germline ends.

The rearrangement uses TRBV28 and TRBJ2-5; D gene ambiguous. Germline CDR1 reads MDHEN; CDR2 reads SYDVKM. CDR3 length: 11 amino acids. Trimming took 8 bases from V and 4 from J, leaving 8 bases between them. The CDR3 region is CASGFSETQYF. In DNA, the CDR3 is TGTGCCAGCGGATTTTCAGAGACCCAGTACTTC.

This clonotype was seen more than once but under ten times. The chain has TRBV6-2 or TRBV6-3 and TRBJ2-7; no definite D call. This CDR3 contains 13 residues. V lost 3 bases and J lost 2, with 8 bases in between. The germline V gene encodes CDR1 MNHEY and CDR2 SVGEGT. CDR3 sequence reads: CASSYRSTYEQYF. In nucleotides, the CDR3 is TGTGCCAGCAGTTATCGGAGTACCTACGAGCAGTACTTC.

Written as DNA, the CDR3 is TGCAGTGCTAGAGGCTTCGGAGATATGGGTGTAGGAGATACGCAGTATTTT. Its protein product is CSARGFGDMGVGDTQYF. The genes are TRBV20-1 and TRBJ2-3; D ambiguous. Deletions cut 1 base from V and 5 bases from J, with 22 bases between. Germline V gives CDR1 DFQATT, CDR2 SNEGSKA (reference sequence). The length of the CDR3 is 17 residues.

This clonotype showed up many times. CDR3 sequence: CASSTARGQETQYF. DNA for the CDR3: TGTGCCAGCAGCACCGCCCGGGGGCAAGAGACCCAGTACTTC. V usage is TRBV7-9 and J usage is TRBJ2-5; a possible D gene is TRBD2 (6 bases). The CDR3 contains 14 residues. Germline loops: CDR1 SEHNR, CDR2 FQNEAQ (reference sequence). Trimming cost V 5 bases and J 2 bases, with 12 bases left between them. The entire variable domain, with the rest obtained from reference TRBV7-9 and TRBJ2-5, is as follows: DTGVSQNPRHKITKRGQNVTFRCDPISEHNRLYWYRQTLGQGPEFLTYFQNEAQLEKSRLLSDRFSAERPKGSFSTLEIQRTEQGDSAMYLCASSTARGQETQYFGPGTRLLVL.

The V call is TRBV12-3 or TRBV12-4, the J call TRBJ1-6, with 7 bases matching TRBD1. The CDR3 extends over 15 amino acids. The V gene end was trimmed by 7 bases and the J gene end by 5 bases; junction bases not matched to a gene: 8. The CDR3 region is CASKRRDSHNSPLHF. CDR3 nucleotide sequence: TGTGCCAGCAAACGCCGGGACAGCCATAATTCACCCCTCCACTTT.

This clonotype was detected only a few times. This sequence joins TRBV6-2 or TRBV6-3 and TRBJ1-1; 8 nucleotides align to TRBD1. The CDR3 is 15 residues long. CDR1 and CDR2 from the germline V gene are MNHEY and SVGEGT. Losses at the gene ends were 7 bases for V and 0 bases for J; bases not matched to a gene: 7. The CDR3 DNA follows: TGTGCCAGCAAGGGACAGGATGGATTGAACACTGAAGCTTTCTTT. As protein: CASKGQDGLNTEAFF.